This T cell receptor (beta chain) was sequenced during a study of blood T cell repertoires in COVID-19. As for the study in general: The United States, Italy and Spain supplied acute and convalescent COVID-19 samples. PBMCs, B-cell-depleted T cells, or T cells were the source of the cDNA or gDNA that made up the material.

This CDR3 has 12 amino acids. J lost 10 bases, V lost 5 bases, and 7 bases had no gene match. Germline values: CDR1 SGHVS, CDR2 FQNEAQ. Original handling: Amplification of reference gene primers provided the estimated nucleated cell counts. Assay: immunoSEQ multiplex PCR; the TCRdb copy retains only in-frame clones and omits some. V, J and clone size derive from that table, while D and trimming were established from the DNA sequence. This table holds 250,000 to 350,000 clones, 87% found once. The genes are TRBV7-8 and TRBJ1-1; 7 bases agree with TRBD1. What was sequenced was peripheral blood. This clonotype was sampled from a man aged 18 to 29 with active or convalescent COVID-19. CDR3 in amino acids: CASSTLQGLAFF. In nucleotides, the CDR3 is TGTGCCAGCAGCACACTACAGGGGCTAGCTTTCTTT.